This T cell receptor beta chain was found in a study of blood T cell repertoires in COVID-19. Looking at the study overall: Acute and convalescent COVID-19 samples came from the United States, Italy and Spain. Sample material is recorded as cDNA or gDNA derived from T cells, B-cell-depleted T cells, or PBMCs.

In the authors' methods: The authors estimated nucleated cell counts from reference gene primer amplification. Assay used: immunoSEQ multiplex PCR; TCRdb lists only in-frame clones, some missing. That table supplies the V and J calls and clone size; D and trimming were determined from the DNA. This table has roughly 280,000 clones, 85% to 90% appearing once. Germline CDR1 is MGHDK and CDR2 is SYGVNS. Deletions cut 6 bases from V and 7 bases from J, with 18 bases between. CDR3 length: 14 amino acids. The chain combines TRBV25-1 with TRBJ1-2, with a possible D match to TRBD1 (6 bases). The clonotype was recovered from a woman between 55 and 75 years old with COVID-19, enrolled during active disease. Source material: peripheral blood. The CDR3 sequence: CASSPGGRAGGYTF. CDR3 nucleotides: TGTGCCAGCAGCCCTGGGGGCAGGGCGGGTGGCTACACCTTC.